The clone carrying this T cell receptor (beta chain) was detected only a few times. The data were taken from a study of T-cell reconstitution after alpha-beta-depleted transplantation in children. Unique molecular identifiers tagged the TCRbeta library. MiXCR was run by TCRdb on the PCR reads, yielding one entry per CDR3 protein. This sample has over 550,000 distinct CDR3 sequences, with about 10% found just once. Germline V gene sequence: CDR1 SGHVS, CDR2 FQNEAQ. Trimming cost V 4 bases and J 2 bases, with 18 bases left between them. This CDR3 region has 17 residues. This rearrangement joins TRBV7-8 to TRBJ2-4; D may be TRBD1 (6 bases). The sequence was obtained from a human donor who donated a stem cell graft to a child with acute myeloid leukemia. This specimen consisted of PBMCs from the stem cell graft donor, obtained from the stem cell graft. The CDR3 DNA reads TGTGCCAGCAGCTCGCTTGGGGGCGTATTGACCAAAAACATTCAGTACTTC. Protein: CASSSLGGVLTKNIQYF.